This T cell receptor (beta chain) was recovered during a study of cytomegalovirus exposure and HLA in healthy donors. The PCR made use of 60 Vbeta and 13 Jbeta primers. The table came from immunoSEQ multiplex PCR; TCRdb's copy has only in-frame clones and leaves some out. The table includes fewer than 150,000 clones, 73% detected once. Points from the study as a whole: Reported results showed that the classifier diagnosed cytomegalovirus status with high specificity and sensitivity. In a later analysis, a genetic analysis reported fewer productive-TCR N-insertions in an Asian-associated ancestry cluster than the cohort average. Near-uniform donor sequencing depth was presumed by presence/absence analyses.

A note on this clone: Its cognate antigen is unknown.

Sequencing was performed on PBMCs. The clonotype originates from a human donor in good health.

Written as DNA, the CDR3 is TGTGCCACCAGCAGAGAGCGGGACTCCTACAATGAGCAGTTCTTC. Amino acid sequence: CATSRERDSYNEQFF. This chain links TRBV15 with TRBJ2-1, with D possibly matching TRBD2 (6 bases). From germline, CDR1 is LNHNV and CDR2 YYDKDF (reference sequence). The CDR3 runs to 15 residues. The V and J ends lost 0 bases and 0 bases respectively, with 6 bases between them.